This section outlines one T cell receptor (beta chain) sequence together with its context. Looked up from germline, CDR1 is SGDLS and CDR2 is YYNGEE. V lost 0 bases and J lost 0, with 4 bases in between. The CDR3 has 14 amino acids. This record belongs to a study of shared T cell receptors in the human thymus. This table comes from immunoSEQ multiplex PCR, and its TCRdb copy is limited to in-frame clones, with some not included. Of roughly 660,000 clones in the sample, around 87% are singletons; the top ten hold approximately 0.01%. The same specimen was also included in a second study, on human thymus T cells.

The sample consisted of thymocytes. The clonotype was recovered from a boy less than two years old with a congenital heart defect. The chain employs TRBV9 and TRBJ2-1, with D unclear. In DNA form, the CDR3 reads TGTGCCAGCAGCGTAGACACCTCCTACAATGAGCAGTTCTTC. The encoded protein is CASSVDTSYNEQFF.